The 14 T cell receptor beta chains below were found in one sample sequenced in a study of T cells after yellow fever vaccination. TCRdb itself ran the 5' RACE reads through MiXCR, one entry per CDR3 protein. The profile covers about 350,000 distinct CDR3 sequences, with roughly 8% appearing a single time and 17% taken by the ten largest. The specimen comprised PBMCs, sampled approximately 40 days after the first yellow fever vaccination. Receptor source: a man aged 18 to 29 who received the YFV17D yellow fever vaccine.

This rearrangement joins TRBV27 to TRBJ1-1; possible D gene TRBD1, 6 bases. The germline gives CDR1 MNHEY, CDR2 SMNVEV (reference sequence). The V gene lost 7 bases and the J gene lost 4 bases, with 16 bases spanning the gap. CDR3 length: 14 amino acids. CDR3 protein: CASKMGQSSTEAFF. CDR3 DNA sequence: TGTGCCAGCAAAATGGGACAATCCAGCACTGAAGCTTTCTTT.

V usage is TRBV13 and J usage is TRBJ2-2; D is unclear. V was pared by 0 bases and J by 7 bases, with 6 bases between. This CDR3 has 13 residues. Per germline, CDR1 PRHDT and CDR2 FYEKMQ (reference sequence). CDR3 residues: CASSLGPSGELFF. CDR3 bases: TGTGCCAGCAGCTTAGGCCCAAGCGGGGAGCTGTTTTTT.

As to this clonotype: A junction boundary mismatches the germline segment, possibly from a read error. CDR3 amino acids: CSVPAGGLLSTGTQYF. Written as DNA, the CDR3 is TGCAGTGTCCCAGCGGGGGGTCTCCTTAGCACAGGTACGCAGTATTTT. The chain uses TRBV20-1 and TRBJ2-3; 9 nucleotides align to TRBD2. The CDR3 totals 16 residues. Germline V gene sequence: CDR1 DFQATT, CDR2 SNEGSKA (reference sequence).

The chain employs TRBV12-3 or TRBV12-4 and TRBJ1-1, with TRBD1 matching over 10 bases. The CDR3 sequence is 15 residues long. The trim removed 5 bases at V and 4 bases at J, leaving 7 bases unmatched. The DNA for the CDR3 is TGTGCCAGCAGTGCCGGGACAGGGGTTATCACTGAAGCTTTCTTT. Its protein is CASSAGTGVITEAFF.

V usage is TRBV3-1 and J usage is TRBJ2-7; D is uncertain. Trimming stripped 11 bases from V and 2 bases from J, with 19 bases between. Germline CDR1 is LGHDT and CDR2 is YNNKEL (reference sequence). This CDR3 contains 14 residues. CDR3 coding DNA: TGTGCCTCCACGTTATCGACGGCAGCCTACGAGCAGTACTTC. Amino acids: CASTLSTAAYEQYF.

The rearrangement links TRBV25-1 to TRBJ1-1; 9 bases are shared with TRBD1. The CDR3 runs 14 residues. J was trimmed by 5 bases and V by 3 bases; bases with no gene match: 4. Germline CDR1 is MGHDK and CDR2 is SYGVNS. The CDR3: CASSDVGQGTEAFF. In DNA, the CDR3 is TGTGCCAGCAGTGACGTCGGACAGGGGACTGAAGCTTTCTTT.

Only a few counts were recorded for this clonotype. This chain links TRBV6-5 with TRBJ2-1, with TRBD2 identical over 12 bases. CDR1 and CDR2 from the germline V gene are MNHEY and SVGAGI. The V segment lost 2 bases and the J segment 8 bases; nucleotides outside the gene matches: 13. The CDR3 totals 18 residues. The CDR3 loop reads CASSYQPAPSGGAHEQFF. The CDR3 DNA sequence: TGTGCCAGCAGTTACCAACCGGCACCTAGCGGGGGGGCACATGAGCAGTTCTTC.

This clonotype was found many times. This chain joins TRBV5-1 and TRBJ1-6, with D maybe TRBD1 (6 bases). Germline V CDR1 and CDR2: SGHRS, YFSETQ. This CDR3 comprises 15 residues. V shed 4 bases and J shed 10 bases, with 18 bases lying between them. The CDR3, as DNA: TGCGCCAGCAGCCCACAGGGCCTGGGACAATCACCCCTCCACTTT. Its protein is CASSPQGLGQSPLHF.

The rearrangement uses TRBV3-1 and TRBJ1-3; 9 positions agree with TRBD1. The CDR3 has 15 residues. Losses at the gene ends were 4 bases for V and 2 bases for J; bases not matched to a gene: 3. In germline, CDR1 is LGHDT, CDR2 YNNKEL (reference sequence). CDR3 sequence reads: CASSLQGAAGNTIYF. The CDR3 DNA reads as TGTGCCAGCAGCCTACAGGGGGCGGCTGGAAACACCATATATTTT. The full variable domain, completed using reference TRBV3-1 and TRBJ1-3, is DTAVSQTPKYLVTQMGNDKSIKCEQNLGHDTMYWYKQDSKKFLKIMFSYNNKELIINETVPNRFSPKSPDKAHLNLHINSLELGDSAVYFCASSLQGAAGNTIYFGEGSWLTVV.

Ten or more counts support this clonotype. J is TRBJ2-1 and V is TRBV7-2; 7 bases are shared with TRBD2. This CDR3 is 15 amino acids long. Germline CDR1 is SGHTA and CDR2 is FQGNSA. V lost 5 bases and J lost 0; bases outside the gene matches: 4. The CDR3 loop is CASSTSDSSYNEQFF. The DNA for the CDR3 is TGTGCCAGCAGCACTAGCGATAGCTCCTACAATGAGCAGTTCTTC.

The CDR3 protein is CASSYAGRNIQYF. DNA for the CDR3: TGTGCCAGCAGCTACGCGGGACGAAACATTCAGTACTTC. The rearrangement uses TRBV7-2 and TRBJ2-4; the D gene is possibly TRBD2 (6 bases). This CDR3 spans 13 amino acids. Per germline, CDR1 SGHTA and CDR2 FQGNSA. Between the trimmed V and J ends, which lost 4 bases and 6 bases, there was a span of 10 bases.

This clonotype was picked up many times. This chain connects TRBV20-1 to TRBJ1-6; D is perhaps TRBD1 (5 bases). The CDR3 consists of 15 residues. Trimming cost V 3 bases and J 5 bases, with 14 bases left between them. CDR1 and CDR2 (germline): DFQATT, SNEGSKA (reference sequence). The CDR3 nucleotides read TGCAGTGCTAGTCCCCCGCAGGGTGATAATTCACCCCTCCACTTT. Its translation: CSASPPQGDNSPLHF.

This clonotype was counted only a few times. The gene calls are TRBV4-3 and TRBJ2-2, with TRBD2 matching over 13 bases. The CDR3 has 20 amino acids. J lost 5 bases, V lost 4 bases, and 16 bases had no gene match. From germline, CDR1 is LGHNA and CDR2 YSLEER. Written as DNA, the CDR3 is TGCGCCAGCAGCCGCAGTATACTAGCGGGGGGGCTAGAGTGGACCGGGGAGCTGTTTTTT. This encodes CASSRSILAGGLEWTGELFF.

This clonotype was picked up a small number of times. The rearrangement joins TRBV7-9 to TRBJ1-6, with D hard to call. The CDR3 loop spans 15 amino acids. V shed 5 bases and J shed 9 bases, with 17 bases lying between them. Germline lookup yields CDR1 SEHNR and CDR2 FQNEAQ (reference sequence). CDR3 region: CASSPSLGSGSPLHF. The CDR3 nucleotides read TGTGCCAGCAGCCCTTCGCTGGGAAGCGGTTCACCCCTCCACTTT.